Below are 18 T cell receptor beta chains sequenced from a single sample in a study of blood T cell repertoires in COVID-19 (dated by TCRdb to the early 2020s). The library came from the immunoSEQ multiplex PCR assay. This immuneACCESS table, as held by TCRdb, lists in-frame sequences with V and J called but not all clones. Of the missing ones, under half trace to an unresolved V gene in checked studies; the others have no known cause. This sample has some 180,000 clones in its table, and roughly 80% of those were observed once. 6% of the sample goes to the ten largest clones. Sequenced: peripheral blood. These receptors were taken from a woman between 35 and 50 years old with COVID-19, enrolled during active disease.

V usage is TRBV19 and J usage is TRBJ2-1, with 9 positions matching TRBD2. Trimming removed 6 bases from V and 10 bases from J; junction bases left unmatched: 7. The germline V gene encodes CDR1 LNHDA and CDR2 SQIVND (reference sequence). The CDR3 length is 13 residues. In DNA, the CDR3 is TGTGCCAGTAGATTAGCGGGAGCTGAAGAGCAGTTCTTC. Encoded protein: CASRLAGAEEQFF.

The chain carries TRBV4-3 and TRBJ2-1; weak D call: TRBD2 (6 bases). V gave up 0 bases and J gave up 8 bases, with 20 bases separating them. Germline CDR1 is LGHNA and CDR2 is YSLEER. This CDR3 spans 17 amino acids. The DNA of the CDR3 is TGCGCCAGCAGCCAAGATTATGACTCGCGGGGCGGGGATGAGCAGTTCTTC. This codes for CASSQDYDSRGGDEQFF.

The CDR3 DNA reads as TGTGCCAGCAGTGCTACCGCGGGACAGGGAAGGGATGAGCAGTTCTTC. It codes for CASSATAGQGRDEQFF. The rearrangement uses TRBV25-1 and TRBJ2-1; TRBD1 agrees at 9 bases. V shed 4 bases and J 8 bases; nucleotides not matched to a gene: 12. Germline V gene lookup returns CDR1 MGHDK and CDR2 SYGVNS. CDR3 length equals 16 residues.

The chain couples TRBV10-3 to TRBJ2-3; 12 bases are a match to TRBD2. Germline CDR1 reads ENHRY; CDR2 reads SYGVKD. The J segment lost 4 bases and the V segment lost 6 bases, leaving 11 bases of the junction unmatched. This CDR3 contains 17 residues. The CDR3 sequence: CAISPRTSGAFADTQYF. In DNA form, the CDR3 reads TGTGCCATCAGCCCTAGGACTAGCGGGGCTTTTGCAGATACGCAGTATTTT.

V is TRBV6-6 and J is TRBJ1-2; tentative D call: TRBD1 (6 bases). Germline V gives CDR1 MNHNY, CDR2 SVGAGI (reference sequence). Deletions cut 5 bases from V and 8 bases from J, with 9 bases between. CDR3 length equals 11 residues. CDR3 sequence reads: CASSGTRGYTF. The CDR3 coding sequence is TGTGCCAGCAGTGGGACACGGGGCTACACCTTC.

The chain is built from TRBV5-1 and TRBJ2-2, with 7 nucleotides matching TRBD2. The germline CDR1 and CDR2 sequences are SGHRS and YFSETQ. The CDR3 is made up of 14 amino acids. Trimming at V came to 3 bases and at J to 3 bases, leaving 2 bases not matched to a gene. The CDR3 region is CASSSGGYTGELFF. The CDR3 nucleotides are TGCGCCAGCAGCTCGGGGGGATACACCGGGGAGCTGTTTTTT.

The chain recombines TRBV29-1 with TRBJ2-2; D perhaps matches TRBD2 (6 bases). Trimming shortened V by 3 bases and J by 5 bases, and 16 bases separated the two germline ends. This CDR3 spans 15 amino acids. Germline assignment: CDR1 SQVTM and CDR2 ANQGSEA. CDR3 nucleotides: TGCAGCGTTGAGGTGATGGCGGAGGGGACCGGGGAGCTGTTTTTT. It specifies CSVEVMAEGTGELFF.

This chain joins TRBV28 and TRBJ1-2, with a weak D call TRBD1 (5 bases). CDR3 length equals 15 residues. Germline CDR1 reads MDHEN; CDR2 reads SYDVKM. V shed 6 bases and J shed 1 base, with 15 bases lying between them. CDR3 region: CASSSGGKFNYGYTF. CDR3 in DNA: TGTGCCAGCAGCTCGGGGGGGAAATTTAACTATGGCTACACCTTC.

This clone was counted a single time. V gene TRBV5-1 combines with J gene TRBJ1-4; D remains ambiguous. Germline V gene sequence: CDR1 SGHRS, CDR2 YFSETQ. The CDR3 loop spans 14 amino acids. The ends were cut back, 2 bases at V and 7 bases at J, with 12 bases in the middle. This chain's CDR3 is CASSFGEDGEKLFF. CDR3 bases: TGCGCCAGCAGCTTCGGGGAGGATGGTGAAAAACTGTTTTTT.

The V gene is TRBV5-1, the J gene TRBJ2-7; 9 nucleotides line up with TRBD2. CDR3 size: 15 residues. Trimming removed 5 bases from V and 3 bases from J; junction bases left unmatched: 9. Germline CDR1 SGHRS, CDR2 YFSETQ. This chain's CDR3 is CASRDLAGRVYEQYF. The CDR3 coding sequence is TGCGCCAGCAGGGATCTAGCGGGAAGGGTCTACGAGCAGTACTTC.

This chain joins TRBV2 and TRBJ1-1; a weak D match, TRBD1 (5 bases). Germline CDR1 reads SNHLY; CDR2 reads FYNNEI. Trimming stripped 2 bases from V and 4 bases from J, with 14 bases between. The CDR3 totals 15 residues. CDR3: CASSERVGGGTEAFF. The CDR3 DNA sequence: TGTGCCAGCAGTGAAAGGGTTGGGGGAGGCACTGAAGCTTTCTTT.

CDR3 bases: TGTGCCAGCACCACCGGGACAGGGGGCTCCTACAATGAGCAGTTCTTC. Translated: CASTTGTGGSYNEQFF. The chain joins TRBV21-1 to TRBJ2-1; the D segment call TRBD1 is taken from the table without a DNA check. TRBV21-1 is recorded as a pseudogene. The CDR3 is made up of 16 amino acids.

The chain joins TRBV7-8 to TRBJ2-5; 7 nucleotides match TRBD1. V lost 5 bases, J lost 1 base, and 4 bases stayed unmatched. The CDR3 sequence is 14 residues long. Germline loops: CDR1 SGHVS, CDR2 FQNEAQ. Here the CDR3 DNA reads TGTGCCAGCAGCGAAAGGACAGGCCAAGAGACCCAGTACTTC. This encodes CASSERTGQETQYF.

The table lists this clone with a few counts. This rearrangement joins TRBV24-1 to TRBJ2-1; the D is unclear. CDR3 size: 14 residues. Germline CDR1 reads KGHDR; CDR2 reads SFDVKD. V was clipped by 4 bases and J by 15 bases, with 21 bases between them. This CDR3 is CATSDSGLGSIWFF. The CDR3 DNA follows: TGTGCCACCAGTGACTCCGGGTTAGGATCGATATGGTTCTTC.

V and J are TRBV5-4 and TRBJ2-2; 7 positions agree with TRBD1. Per germline, CDR1 SGHNT and CDR2 YYREEE (reference sequence). The J segment lost 4 bases and the V segment lost 4 bases, leaving 4 bases of the junction unmatched. The CDR3 spans 14 residues. The CDR3 reads CASSGNRGTGELFF. CDR3 in DNA: TGTGCCAGCAGCGGGAACAGGGGCACCGGGGAGCTGTTTTTT.

The J gene is TRBJ2-5, the V gene TRBV7-9, with TRBD2 matching over 8 bases. The CDR3 extends over 15 amino acids. V shed 3 bases, J shed 4 bases, and the junction held 7 bases outside the gene matches. The germline V gene encodes CDR1 SEHNR and CDR2 FQNEAQ (reference sequence). CDR3 DNA sequence: TGTGCCAGCAGCTTTCCCCGGGAGGGAGGAGAGACCCAGTACTTC. Translated, it gives CASSFPREGGETQYF.

J is TRBJ1-2 and V is TRBV6-5; the match to TRBD1 covers 7 bases. Germline values: CDR1 MNHEY, CDR2 SVGAGI. The ends lost 6 bases at V and 4 bases at J; junction bases unmatched: 8. The CDR3 has 14 amino acids. The CDR3 coding sequence is TGTGCCAGCAGCGCGCAGGGGGACAGCTATGGCTACACCTTC. This codes for CASSAQGDSYGYTF.

The chain carries TRBV18 and TRBJ2-7; D perhaps matches TRBD1 (5 bases). In germline, CDR1 is KGHSH, CDR2 LQKENI. The length of the CDR3 is 13 residues. V dropped 3 bases and J dropped 1 base, with 7 bases sitting between them. In DNA, the CDR3 is TGTGCCAGCTCACCCCAGGGATCCTACGAGCAGTACTTC. Amino acids: CASSPQGSYEQYF.